The 17 T cell receptor beta chains presented below share a single source sample, sequenced in a study of cytomegalovirus exposure and HLA in healthy donors. 60 Vbeta and 13 Jbeta primers were used in PCR. Clones were sequenced by immunoSEQ multiplex PCR, and TCRdb holds only the in-frame ones, with some missing. The top ten hold less than 2% of the sample, which has some 160,000 clones, approximately 88% seen once. Sequenced input: PBMCs. These receptor sequences come from a woman between 18 and 29 years old in good health and CMV-seronegative.

This chain links TRBV11-2 with TRBJ1-4, with D hard to call. The CDR3 runs 15 residues. Trimming removed 2 bases at V and 0 bases at J, with 7 bases between. Looked up from germline, CDR1 is SGHAT and CDR2 is FQNNGV. The CDR3 sequence: CASSLMASTNEKLFF. CDR3 bases: TGTGCCAGCAGCTTAATGGCTTCAACTAATGAAAAACTGTTTTTT.

The V gene is TRBV7-9, the J gene TRBJ2-7, with 9 bases aligning to TRBD1. Germline lookup yields CDR1 SEHNR and CDR2 FQNEAQ (reference sequence). After removal of 4 bases from V and 4 bases from J, the junction contained 5 bases not matched to a gene. The CDR3 sequence is 14 residues long. The CDR3 coding sequence is TGTGCCAGCAGCTCAGGGACAGGGAATTACGAGCAGTACTTC. This gives the protein CASSSGTGNYEQYF. Full variable domain (remainder filled in from reference TRBV7-9 and TRBJ2-7): DTGVSQNPRHKITKRGQNVTFRCDPISEHNRLYWYRQTLGQGPEFLTYFQNEAQLEKSRLLSDRFSAERPKGSFSTLEIQRTEQGDSAMYLCASSSGTGNYEQYFGPGTRLTVT.

V gene TRBV5-1 combines with J gene TRBJ2-3, with 7 nucleotides matching TRBD1. J lost 4 bases, V lost 5 bases, and 10 bases had no gene match. Per the germline V gene, CDR1 is SGHRS and CDR2 is YFSETQ. The CDR3 has 15 residues. CDR3 coding DNA: TGCGCCAGCAGATCGCAGGGGACAGCCTCAGATACGCAGTATTTT. It translates to CASRSQGTASDTQYF.

This rearrangement joins TRBV5-1 to TRBJ1-1, with a possible D match to TRBD1 (5 bases). The germline V gene has CDR1 SGHRS and CDR2 YFSETQ. CDR3 length: 13 residues. The ends were cut back, 5 bases at V and 6 bases at J, with 14 bases in the middle. The CDR3 is CASSPTGGAEAFF. CDR3 in DNA: TGCGCCAGCAGTCCGACGGGGGGGGCTGAAGCTTTCTTT.

The chain couples TRBV15 to TRBJ1-3; 9 positions agree with TRBD1. Germline CDR1 reads LNHNV; CDR2 reads YYDKDF (reference sequence). This CDR3 is 14 amino acids long. V trimming: 8 bases; J trimming: 6 bases; junction bases outside the gene matches: 8. CDR3 sequence reads: CATRPGQGENTIYF. In DNA, the CDR3 is TGTGCCACCCGACCGGGACAGGGCGAAAACACCATATATTTT.

The chain joins TRBV7-9 to TRBJ2-2; D unclear. CDR3 length: 16 amino acids. Germline CDR1 and CDR2: SEHNR and FQNEAQ (reference sequence). The V end was cut by 5 bases, the J end by 1 base, with 14 bases between. CDR3 in DNA: TGTGCCAGCAGCCCATTGGGCAGTAGGAACACCGGGGAGCTGTTTTTT. It is translated as CASSPLGSRNTGELFF.

V is TRBV7-8 and J is TRBJ1-5, with 8 bases matching TRBD1. The V gene end was trimmed by 1 base and the J gene end by 10 bases; junction bases not matched to a gene: 6. The CDR3 consists of 14 residues. Germline CDR1 reads SGHVS; CDR2 reads FQNEAQ. The CDR3 DNA reads TGTGCCAGCAGCTTAGAGGCAGGGGGCCACCCCCAGCATTTT. This encodes CASSLEAGGHPQHF.

This chain joins TRBV19 and TRBJ2-7; D is unresolved. Germline values: CDR1 LNHDA, CDR2 SQIVND (reference sequence). V was clipped by 0 bases and J by 6 bases, with 9 bases between them. The CDR3 has 13 residues. The CDR3 is CASSIDRTSEQYF. The CDR3 region has the DNA TGTGCCAGTAGTATAGATCGAACCAGCGAGCAGTACTTC.

The genes are TRBV6-4 and TRBJ1-1; 7 nucleotides line up with TRBD1. The J segment lost 4 bases and the V segment lost 6 bases, leaving 8 bases of the junction unmatched. The CDR3 covers 14 residues. Germline loops: CDR1 MRHNA, CDR2 SNTAGT. The CDR3 loop is CASSPQGMSTEAFF. In DNA form, the CDR3 reads TGTGCCAGCAGCCCACAGGGGATGAGCACTGAAGCTTTCTTT.

The chain has TRBV10-1 and TRBJ2-5; the match to TRBD1 covers 9 bases. V shed 3 bases and J 5 bases; nucleotides not matched to a gene: 7. Germline loops: CDR1 WNHNN, CDR2 SYGVQD (reference sequence). The CDR3 spans 15 residues. In nucleotides, the CDR3 is TGCGCCAGCAGTGACCGAACAGGGGGCTGGGAGACCCAGTACTTC. Encoded protein: CASSDRTGGWETQYF.

The chain combines TRBV6-1 with TRBJ2-3, with D possibly matching TRBD2 (5 bases). The CDR3 length is 13 residues. With 8 bases removed from V and 4 bases from J, the gap between germline ends came to 13 bases. From germline, CDR1 is MNHNS and CDR2 SASEGT. The chain's CDR3 is CASLRRLADTQYF. The CDR3, as DNA: TGTGCCAGCCTTCGGAGGTTAGCAGATACGCAGTATTTT.

This clone has just one count. The chain has TRBV30 and TRBJ2-3; D is possibly TRBD2 (6 bases). The CDR3 extends over 14 amino acids. CDR1 is GTSNPN, CDR2 SVGIG, per germline (reference sequence). V was trimmed by 5 bases and J by 2 bases, leaving 14 bases between them. CDR3 sequence reads: CAWDRGTLTDTQYF. CDR3 sequence (DNA): TGTGCCTGGGACCGTGGGACTCTCACAGATACGCAGTATTTT. Full variable domain (missing parts from reference TRBV30 and TRBJ2-3): SQTIHQWPATLVQPVGSPLSLECTVEGTSNPNLYWYRQAAGRGLQLLFYSVGIGQISSEVPQNLSASRPQDRQFILSSKKLLLSDSGFYLCAWDRGTLTDTQYFGPGTRLTVL.

V and J are TRBV9 and TRBJ2-7, with D possibly being TRBD1 (6 bases). Deletions cut 0 bases from V and 3 bases from J, with 16 bases between. The CDR3 length is 16 residues. Per germline, CDR1 SGDLS and CDR2 YYNGEE. The CDR3 bases are TGTGCCAGCAGCGTAGGACAGGCAAACTTTAACTACGAGCAGTACTTC. Translated, it gives CASSVGQANFNYEQYF.

CDR3 sequence reads: CASSPTPQGGNQPQHF. In nucleotides, the CDR3 is TGCGCCAGCAGCCCCACCCCCCAGGGTGGCAATCAGCCCCAGCATTTT. J is TRBJ1-5 and V is TRBV5-1; D is perhaps TRBD1 (5 bases). Between the trimmed V and J ends, which lost 4 bases and 2 bases, there was a span of 16 bases. The germline gives CDR1 SGHRS, CDR2 YFSETQ. CDR3 length equals 16 residues.

A remark on this clone: An end of the junction does not agree with germline; a read error may underlie this. The rearrangement uses TRBV7-9 and TRBJ2-7; D might be TRBD1 (6 bases). CDR1 and CDR2 (germline): SEHNR, FQNEAQ (reference sequence). The CDR3 spans 12 residues. Here the CDR3 DNA reads TGTTCCAGCAGCTTACTAGGGGGCGAGCAGTACTTC. This translates into CSSSLLGGEQYF.

This chain joins TRBV6-1 and TRBJ1-4, with no clear D. The CDR3 spans 12 residues. Germline loops: CDR1 MNHNS, CDR2 SASEGT. V shed 3 bases and J shed 6 bases, with 5 bases lying between them. The CDR3 reads CASSESHEKLFF. The DNA of the CDR3 is TGTGCCAGCAGTGAGAGCCATGAAAAACTGTTTTTT.

By sample share, this clone is medium-sized. This chain joins TRBV18 and TRBJ1-2, with 9 bases fitting TRBD1. CDR3 size: 16 residues. With 6 bases clipped from V and 4 bases from J, the junction kept 12 bases outside the gene matches. CDR1 is KGHSH and CDR2 is LQKENI in the germline V gene. The CDR3 is CASSRKGQGRAYGYTF. Here the CDR3 DNA reads TGTGCCAGCTCTCGCAAGGGACAGGGCCGAGCCTATGGCTACACCTTC.